The rows below give T cell receptor beta chains drawn from one sample of a study of T cell responses to AZD1222 COVID-19 vaccine. The assay was immunoSEQ multiplex PCR, and TCRdb's table has in-frame clones only and misses some. The sample holds 110,000 or so clones, approximately 91% seen once. Sequencing used peripheral blood, obtained on day 0 of AZD1222 vaccination. The source of these receptors is an adult in good health. CDR3s include the opening cysteine and the closing phenylalanine or tryptophan. D genes are given only for firm matches. The size of a clone is reported for some rows only, either as once, few or many, or as a class for expanded clones.

size	D	V	J	DNA	CDR3
few	TRBD1	TRBV2	TRBJ1-2	TGTGCCAGCAGTGTAAGTCAGGGGGCCTACAACTATGGCTACACCTTC	CASSVSQGAYNYGYTF
-	-	TRBV7-2	TRBJ1-6	TGTGCCAGCAGCCCAATCCTCCGGGACATAAATTCACCCCTCCACTTT	CASSPILRDINSPLHF
-	-	TRBV4-2	TRBJ2-1	TGTGCCAGCAGCCAAGCCGTGGGGAGTTCCTACAATGAGCAGTTCTTC	CASSQAVGSSYNEQFF
-	TRBD1	TRBV5-1	TRBJ2-7	TGCGCCAGCAGCTTCACCGGGACAGGGGCCTACGAGCAGTACTTC	CASSFTGTGAYEQYF
once	-	TRBV7-9	TRBJ1-4	TGTGCCAGCAGCTTGTATGGGGGAGAGGAAAAACTGTTTTTT	CASSLYGGEEKLFF
-	-	TRBV3-1/TRBV3-2	TRBJ2-1	TGTGCCAGCAGCCAAATAGGAGGGGGCCTCTACAATGAGCAGTTCTTC	CASSQIGGGLYNEQFF
-	-	TRBV27	TRBJ2-7	TGTGCCAGCAACCGTGCGGGGTCCTACGAGCAGTACTTC	CASNRAGSYEQYF
-	TRBD1	TRBV19	TRBJ1-2	TGTGCCAGTAGTACAAGACAGGGAGCTAACTATGGCTACACCTTC	CASSTRQGANYGYTF
-	-	TRBV6-5	TRBJ1-5	TGTGCCAGCGGGGGGGTCCGAAATCAGCCCCAGCATTTT	CASGGVRNQPQHF
-	-	TRBV4-1	TRBJ1-2	TGCGCCAGCAGCCATGGGGGACAAGAGAGTAACTATGGCTACACCTTC	CASSHGGQESNYGYTF
-	TRBD1	TRBV12-3/TRBV12-4	TRBJ2-7	TGTGCCAGCAGTTTTAGGGGGCTGAGTGAGCAGTACTTC	CASSFRGLSEQYF
few	-	TRBV12-3/TRBV12-4	TRBJ1-4	TGTGCCAGCAGGGGCAATAATGAAAAACTGTTTTTT	CASRGNNEKLFF
-	-	TRBV12-3/TRBV12-4	TRBJ1-5	TGTGCCAGCAGTTTTTGGGGGCATCAGCCCCAGCATTTT	CASSFWGHQPQHF
-	-	TRBV16	TRBJ1-1	TGTGCCAGCAGCGGGGTCGGAACACTTATCACTGAAGCTTTCTTT	CASSGVGTLITEAFF
-	-	TRBV5-1	TRBJ2-6	TGCGCCAGCAGAGACGACGGGACCATATTCTCTGGGGCCAACGTCCTGACTTTC	CASRDDGTIFSGANVLTF
-	-	TRBV5-6	TRBJ2-3	TGTGCCAGCAGGACGAGGGGTCGGACAGATACGCAGTATTTT	CASRTRGRTDTQYF
-	TRBD2	TRBV7-9	TRBJ2-1	TGTGCCAGCAGCTTAGCGGGACTAGCCGGCAATGAGCAGTTCTTC	CASSLAGLAGNEQFF
-	TRBD1	TRBV7-3	TRBJ1-6	TGTGCCAGCAGCTACCGGACAGGGGTAGGGTCACCCCTCCACTTT	CASSYRTGVGSPLHF
-	-	TRBV6-2/TRBV6-3	TRBJ2-1	TGTGCCAGCAGTTACTTGGGCTTTCCCGGTAACAATGAGCAGTTCTTC	CASSYLGFPGNNEQFF
-	-	TRBV7-9	TRBJ1-3	TGTGCCAGCAGCTTGCAGAAGACCTCTGGAAACACCATATATTTT	CASSLQKTSGNTIYF
-	-	TRBV7-9	TRBJ1-2	TGTGCCAGCAGCTTAGTAGGGGGGGATCACTATGGCTACACCTTC	CASSLVGGDHYGYTF
-	-	TRBV6-5	TRBJ2-5	TGTGCCAGCGCTGACAGACTGCGAGAGACCCAGTACTTC	CASADRLRETQYF
-	-	TRBV28	TRBJ2-2	TGTGCCAGCAGACAGACACCCGCGAACACCGGGGAGCTGTTTTTT	CASRQTPANTGELFF
few	-	TRBV4-3	TRBJ2-1	TGCGCCAGCAGCCAATGGGCCTTTCGGGGGGCCGCATACAATGAGCAGTTCTTC	CASSQWAFRGAAYNEQFF
-	TRBD2	TRBV5-1	TRBJ2-3	TGCGCCAGCAGCTTGTTTCCTAGCGGGACCTCTAGCACAGATACGCAGTATTTT	CASSLFPSGTSSTDTQYF
-	TRBD1	TRBV11-2	TRBJ1-3	TGTGCCAGCAGCTTAGCACAGGGGTTCGGAAACACCATATATTTT	CASSLAQGFGNTIYF
-	-	TRBV7-9	TRBJ1-2	TGTGCCAGCAGCCCCCCAGGGCGCAACTATGGCTACACCTTC	CASSPPGRNYGYTF
-	-	TRBV11-2	TRBJ1-1	TGTGCCAGCAGCTTCCCTTTGACAGCCTTGAACACTGAAGCTTTCTTT	CASSFPLTALNTEAFF
-	-	TRBV6-6	TRBJ2-7	TGTGCCAGCAGTTCAGCCGGGGGCTCCTACGAGCAGTACTTC	CASSSAGGSYEQYF
-	TRBD2	TRBV24-1	TRBJ2-3	TGTGCCACCAGTGATTGGACTAGCGGGGGGGCCGGCACAGATACGCAGTATTTT	CATSDWTSGGAGTDTQYF
-	-	TRBV4-1	TRBJ1-2	TGCGCCAGCAGCCAAGGTGTGGGCTCCCGCTATGGCTACACCTTC	CASSQGVGSRYGYTF
-	-	TRBV12-3/TRBV12-4	TRBJ1-2	TGTGCCAGCGGGGTTCCTAACTATGGCTACACCTTC	CASGVPNYGYTF
-	TRBD1	TRBV7-6	TRBJ1-1	TGTGCCAGCAGCCTGGGGACAGCAACTGAAGCTTTCTTT	CASSLGTATEAFF
-	-	TRBV5-1	TRBJ1-1	TGCGCCAGCAGCTTGGGTCAGGGAGTTGTCGGGCCTGAAGCTTTCTTT	CASSLGQGVVGPEAFF
once	-	TRBV19	TRBJ1-3	TGTGCCAGCTGCGACAGCGGGTTTGGAAACACCATATATTTT	CASCDSGFGNTIYF
-	-	TRBV5-1	TRBJ1-4	TGCGCCAGCAGCCTCAATCCAGGGCTTGAAAAACTGTTTTTT	CASSLNPGLEKLFF
once	-	TRBV19	TRBJ1-5	TGTGCCAGTAAGGCAGGCAGTGTCATTGGCAATCAGCCCCAGCATTTT	CASKAGSVIGNQPQHF
once	-	TRBV7-9	TRBJ2-7	TGTGCCATCGGGACGCAAGCCTACGAGCAGTACTTC	CAIGTQAYEQYF
-	-	TRBV6-1	TRBJ1-6	TGTGCCAGCAGTGATTCCCCTGGCCATTCACCCCTCCACTTT	CASSDSPGHSPLHF
once	TRBD1	TRBV20-1	TRBJ2-1	TGCAGTGCTAGAGATGGGACAGTCCCGTTCTTC	CSARDGTVPFF
few	TRBD1	TRBV5-5	TRBJ1-3	TGTGCCAGCAGCGTCGCAGGGGGCGGGGGAAACACCATATATTTT	CASSVAGGGGNTIYF
-	-	TRBV12-5	TRBJ1-3	TGTGCTAGTGGTTCCCTGGTAAACACCATATATTTT	CASGSLVNTIYF
-	TRBD1	TRBV5-1	TRBJ1-2	TGCGCCAGCAGCTTGGGGCAGGGGGCAGATGGCTACACCTTC	CASSLGQGADGYTF
-	-	TRBV21-1	TRBJ2-7	TGTGCCGGGGGCGGACAGTTCAACGAGCAGTACTTC	CAGGGQFNEQYF
-	-	TRBV5-5	TRBJ1-4	TGTGCCAGCAGCTTGATGGGGTTTGGGGGCGGAAGTGAGGAAAAACTGTTTTTT	CASSLMGFGGGSEEKLFF
-	-	TRBV14	TRBJ1-6	TGTGCCAGCAGCCAAGAAAAGGGTTTTAATAATTCACCCCTCCACTTT	CASSQEKGFNNSPLHF
-	-	TRBV11-2	TRBJ2-7	TGTGCCAGCTCGGACGGCTACGAGCAGTACTTC	CASSDGYEQYF
-	TRBD1	TRBV30	TRBJ1-2	TGTGCCTGGAGTGTGGCAGGGGGCGCCTGGGATAGCTACACCTTC	CAWSVAGGAWDSYTF